These 10 T cell receptor beta chains were sequenced from one sample in a study of shared T cell receptors in the human thymus. Profiling relied on immunoSEQ multiplex PCR, and the TCRdb table lists in-frame clones only, not all of them. The repertoire holds hundreds of thousands of clones, with approximately 88% as singletons. This sample also appeared in a second study, on human thymus T cells.

The sample comprised thymocytes. The source of these receptors is a boy younger than two with a congenital heart defect.

The rearrangement uses TRBV29-1 and TRBJ2-1; 8 bases line up with TRBD1. CDR3 size: 14 residues. After removal of 5 bases from V and 7 bases from J, the junction contained 10 bases not matched to a gene. Germline loops: CDR1 SQVTM, CDR2 ANQGSEA. CDR3 region: CSVRPRDRWNEQFF. In DNA, the CDR3 is TGCAGCGTTCGTCCCCGGGACAGGTGGAATGAGCAGTTCTTC.

This rearrangement joins TRBV4-1 to TRBJ2-5, with D perhaps TRBD1 (5 bases). The length of the CDR3 is 16 residues. Germline CDR1 reads MGHRA; CDR2 reads YSYEKL. The germline V and J ends were trimmed by 0 bases and 5 bases, with 16 bases remaining between them. The CDR3 sequence is CASSQDGRVLLETQYF. DNA of the CDR3: TGCGCCAGCAGCCAAGATGGCAGGGTGTTGTTGGAGACCCAGTACTTC.

The chain links TRBV7-2 to TRBJ2-1, with TRBD1 as a possible D gene (6 bases). V was shortened by 9 bases and J by 8 bases, with 23 bases between the two germline ends. Per germline, CDR1 SGHTA and CDR2 FQGNSA. CDR3 length: 15 residues. DNA for the CDR3: TGTGCCAGAGTTACCCTTGGACCAGAGGGGGATGAGCAGTTCTTC. It encodes CARVTLGPEGDEQFF. Using reference TRBV7-2 and TRBJ2-1 for the parts outside the CDR3, the full variable domain is GAGVSQSPSNKVTEKGKDVELRCDPISGHTALYWYRQSLGQGLEFLIYFQGNSAPDKSGLPSDRFSAERTGGSVSTLTIQRTQQEDSAVYLCARVTLGPEGDEQFFGPGTRLTVL.

The chain joins TRBV5-5 to TRBJ2-7; 16 nucleotides match TRBD2. The CDR3 has 19 amino acids. V shed 0 bases, J shed 2 bases, and the junction held 8 bases outside the gene matches. Looked up from germline, CDR1 is SGHKS and CDR2 is YYEKEE (reference sequence). The CDR3 sequence is CASSLVETGTSGRAYEQYF. CDR3 DNA: TGTGCCAGCAGCTTGGTTGAGACAGGGACTAGCGGGAGGGCCTACGAGCAGTACTTC. Filled out from reference TRBV5-5 and TRBJ2-7, the complete variable domain reads DAGVTQSPTHLIKTRGQQVTLRCSPISGHKSVSWYQQVLGQGPQFIFQYYEKEERGRGNFPDRFSARQFPNYSSELNVNALLLGDSALYLCASSLVETGTSGRAYEQYFGPGTRLTVT.

The V gene is TRBV6-6, the J gene TRBJ2-1, with 12 bases identical to TRBD2. V lost 5 bases to trimming and J lost 4 bases; unmatched junction nucleotides: 3. Germline assignment: CDR1 MNHNY and CDR2 SVGAGI (reference sequence). The CDR3 loop spans 15 amino acids. The CDR3 DNA is TGTGCCAGCAGTCCGGGACTAGCGGGTTACAATGAGCAGTTCTTC. It codes for CASSPGLAGYNEQFF.

The rearrangement joins TRBV15 to TRBJ1-3, with TRBD1 matching over 10 bases. The CDR3 runs 16 residues. J lost 3 bases, V lost 2 bases, and 4 bases had no gene match. Germline CDR1 is LNHNV and CDR2 is YYDKDF (reference sequence). The CDR3 DNA is TGTGCCACCAGCAGACGACAGGGGGCTAGTGGAAACACCATATATTTT. Its translation is CATSRRQGASGNTIYF. Filled out from reference TRBV15 and TRBJ1-3, the complete variable domain reads DAMVIQNPRYQVTQFGKPVTLSCSQTLNHNVMYWYQQKSSQAPKLLFHYYDKDFNNEADTPDNFQSRRPNTSFCFLDIRSPGLGDTAMYLCATSRRQGASGNTIYFGEGSWLTVV.

The rearrangement links TRBV18 to TRBJ2-1; 8 positions match TRBD2. The CDR3 covers 15 residues. The V and J ends lost 3 bases and 6 bases, in that order; junction bases with no gene match: 7. Germline CDR1 and CDR2: KGHSH and LQKENI. This CDR3 reads CASSPQIAGTNEQFF. CDR3 sequence (DNA): TGTGCCAGCTCACCCCAGATAGCGGGAACCAATGAGCAGTTCTTC.

The chain recombines TRBV6-5 with TRBJ2-7; tentative D call: TRBD1 (6 bases). The CDR3 contains 14 residues. Germline assignment: CDR1 MNHEY and CDR2 SVGAGI. With 6 bases removed from V and 1 base from J, the gap between germline ends came to 13 bases. The CDR3 nucleotides read TGTGCCAGCAGCCCGGGACACCGTTCCTACGAGCAGTACTTC. It translates to CASSPGHRSYEQYF.

The genes are TRBV11-2 and TRBJ1-5; TRBD1 agrees at 10 bases. Per germline, CDR1 SGHAT and CDR2 FQNNGV. This CDR3 has 15 residues. Trimming took 1 base from V and 5 from J; bases not matched to a gene: 2. CDR3 bases: TGTGCCAGCAGCTTAGGGGGGACAGGGGATCAGCCCCAGCATTTT. This encodes CASSLGGTGDQPQHF. The full variable domain, in which reference TRBV11-2 and TRBJ1-5 provide the parts outside the CDR3, is EAGVAQSPRYKIIEKRQSVAFWCNPISGHATLYWYQQILGQGPKLLIQFQNNGVVDDSQLPKDRFSAERLKGVDSTLKIQPAKLEDSAVYLCASSLGGTGDQPQHFGDGTRLSIL.

This sequence joins TRBV21-1 and TRBJ1-5; TRBD1 was called by the table and not checked on the DNA. TRBV21-1 is a recognized pseudogene. This CDR3 comprises 16 residues. CDR3: CASSLQGAGGNQPQHF. For the CDR3, the DNA is TGTGCCAGCAGCCTACAGGGGGCAGGGGGCAATCAGCCCCAGCATTTT.